This entry features one TCR beta chain sequence. Its antigen is not identified. The data were produced by immunoSEQ multiplex PCR, yet TCRdb's version contains in-frame clones alone and is incomplete. The data show 180,000 or so clones, with 86% seen just once and less than 9.5% held by the top ten. The record originates from a study of cytomegalovirus exposure and HLA in healthy donors. Study at large: It was reported in a later analysis that the same platform had been used for the roughly 130 validation repertoires as for the approximately 670 first-cohort repertoires.

Study-level points and caveats: Reportedly, cytomegalovirus status was diagnosed with high sensitivity and specificity. Cytomegalovirus-associated status was assigned to 150 to 200 TCR beta chains.

It was the roughly 130-subject validation cohort, separate from the approximately 620-subject first cohort, to which the donors belonged. The sequenced sample consisted of PBMCs. The sequence was collected from a man aged 25-45 years in good health and CMV-seropositive.

CDR3 loop: CASTSSSTSGYYEQYF. The DNA of the CDR3 is TGCGCCAGCACCTCATCAAGTACTAGCGGTTATTACGAGCAGTACTTC. The chain recombines TRBV5-1 with TRBJ2-7, with 8 bases matching TRBD2. The ends lost 6 bases at V and 4 bases at J; junction bases unmatched: 15. CDR1 and CDR2 from the germline V gene are SGHRS and YFSETQ. This CDR3 has 16 amino acids.